The 12 T cell receptor beta chains listed next were all sequenced from one sample in a study of blood T cells in healthy people across ages. It was with a sample-barcoded 5' primer and a J-beta primer mix that a second PCR of roughly 7 to 11 cycles was run. Each CDR3 protein is one row after TCRdb ran MiXCR on the 5' RACE reads. The sample has about 1.8 million distinct CDR3 sequences, around 50% seen once. What was sequenced was blood. The receptors come from a middle-aged woman in good health.

V usage is TRBV7-2 and J usage is TRBJ2-7; D tentatively reads TRBD1 or TRBD2 (5 bases each). V dropped 0 bases and J dropped 6 bases, with 12 bases sitting between them. The CDR3 is made up of 14 amino acids. CDR1 is SGHTA, CDR2 FQGNSA, per germline. The CDR3 here is CASSLAGTAIEQYF. The CDR3 DNA follows: TGTGCCAGCAGCTTAGCCGGGACCGCTATCGAGCAGTACTTC.

The CDR3 spells CASSLTLTGLAYEQYF. CDR3 DNA sequence: TGTGCCAGCAGCTTGACCTTGACAGGGTTGGCCTACGAGCAGTACTTC. This chain links TRBV5-6 with TRBJ2-4; 7 bases map to TRBD1. TRBJ2-7 explains the end of the DNA better; the J call may be wrong. The CDR3 sequence is 16 residues long. Germline V gene sequence: CDR1 SGHDT, CDR2 YYEEEE.

The chain joins TRBV7-9 to TRBJ1-2; no reliable D call. Germline assignment: CDR1 SEHNR and CDR2 FQNEAQ (reference sequence). Trimming stripped 5 bases from V and 8 bases from J, with 15 bases between. This CDR3 has 13 amino acids. In DNA, the CDR3 is TGTGCCAGCAGCCCAACGGGCCACGGCGGCTACACCTTC. Translated, it gives CASSPTGHGGYTF.

This clonotype was seen more than once but under ten times. The rearrangement joins TRBV7-6 to TRBJ2-6; 11 bases match TRBD2. Germline V lookup: CDR1 SGHVS, CDR2 FNYEAQ. V lost 5 bases, J lost 0 bases, and 6 bases stayed unmatched. This CDR3 comprises 18 residues. The CDR3 nucleotides are TGTGCCAGCAGCCCGGGACTAGCGGCGGGCTCTGGGGCCAACGTCCTGACTTTC. It is translated as CASSPGLAAGSGANVLTF.

J is TRBJ2-3 and V is TRBV7-2; no clear D. V dropped 3 bases and J dropped 1 base, with 8 bases sitting between them. CDR1 and CDR2 (germline): SGHTA, FQGNSA. The length of the CDR3 is 14 residues. The DNA for the CDR3 is TGTGCCAGCAGCTTCCGGGTCGGCACAGATACGCAGTATTTT. It specifies CASSFRVGTDTQYF.

This rearrangement joins TRBV5-1 to TRBJ1-2; 8 bases are shared with TRBD1. V shed 0 bases and J 8 bases; nucleotides not matched to a gene: 6. Germline V gene data show CDR1 as SGHRS and CDR2 as YFSETQ. The CDR3 has 14 residues. CDR3 protein: CASSLAPTGEGYTF. CDR3 DNA: TGCGCCAGCAGCTTGGCCCCGACAGGGGAGGGCTACACCTTC.

J is TRBJ1-2 and V is TRBV9, with 9 nucleotides matching TRBD1. Germline CDR1 reads SGDLS; CDR2 reads YYNGEE. The CDR3 covers 13 residues. Trimming cost V 4 bases and J 7 bases; bases outside gene matches: 5. DNA of the CDR3: TGTGCCAGCAGCCACAGGGGGCGGTTTGGCTACACCTTC. Protein: CASSHRGRFGYTF.

The J gene is TRBJ1-5, the V gene TRBV12-3 or TRBV12-4, with D possibly TRBD1 on 5 matching bases. The V gene lost 5 bases and the J gene lost 2 bases, with 19 bases spanning the gap. The CDR3 extends over 17 amino acids. The CDR3 loop reads CASSALDGGEGNQPQHF. The CDR3 region has the DNA TGTGCCAGCAGTGCCCTAGATGGGGGAGAGGGCAATCAGCCCCAGCATTTT.

The J gene is TRBJ2-1, the V gene TRBV5-1; D tentatively fits TRBD1 or TRBD2 (5 bases each). CDR3 length equals 14 residues. Germline V gene data show CDR1 as SGHRS and CDR2 as YFSETQ. V lost 4 bases to trimming and J lost 4 bases, with 12 bases between them. The CDR3 here is CASSRWDRYNEQFF. CDR3 nucleotides: TGCGCCAGCAGCAGATGGGACCGATACAATGAGCAGTTCTTC.

This clonotype turned up a few times. This chain links TRBV6-1 with TRBJ2-5; D may be TRBD1 (6 bases). CDR3 length: 13 amino acids. V was trimmed by 4 bases and J by 6 bases, leaving 12 bases between them. Germline CDR1 MNHNS, CDR2 SASEGT. CDR3 in DNA: TGTGCCAGCAGTGGGTCCAGGGGAAAGACCCAGTACTTC. Its protein is CASSGSRGKTQYF.

This sequence joins TRBV20-1 and TRBJ2-1, with 11 bases aligning to TRBD2. With V trimmed by 3 bases and J by 4 bases, 8 bases remained unmatched. Germline V gives CDR1 DFQATT, CDR2 SNEGSKA (reference sequence). The CDR3 is made up of 16 amino acids. CDR3 sequence (DNA): TGCAGTGCTAGGCCACTAGCGGGGGCCTCATACAATGAGCAGTTCTTC. This encodes CSARPLAGASYNEQFF.

This clonotype was detected only once. One end of the junction does not line up with germline, which may come from a read error. The V call is TRBV7-9, the J call TRBJ1-2, with unresolved D. The V gene's germline CDR1 is SEHNR and CDR2 FQNEAQ (reference sequence). The CDR3 runs 13 residues. CDR3 sequence (DNA): TGTGCCGGCAGCCCTGCTTACTTTCGTGGCTACACCTTC. Translation: CAGSPAYFRGYTF.